Listed below are T cell receptor beta chains from one sample, sequenced in a study of cytotoxic CD8 clonotypes in ibrutinib-treated CLL. Sequencing used immunoSEQ multiplex PCR; TCRdb keeps in-frame clones, though not all of them. The sample shows 100,000 or so clones, under 70% of them seen only once. The material sequenced was PBMCs, taken after 24 months of ibrutinib treatment. Every receptor here comes from a human donor with chronic lymphocytic leukemia. CDR3s include the opening cysteine and the closing phenylalanine or tryptophan. A D gene is named only where the DNA matches it firmly. Only part of the rows carry a size: once, few, many, or a class if the clone is expanded.

V,D,J,size,DNA,CDR3
TRBV4-3,TRBD2,TRBJ2-2,NA,TGCGCCAGCAGCCAAGAGGCGTCCCTAGCGGGGGCCTTCACCGGGGAGCTGTTTTTT,CASSQEASLAGAFTGELFF
TRBV19,NA,TRBJ1-2,few,TGTGCCAGTAGTATAGCAGGGAACTATGGCTACACCTTC,CASSIAGNYGYTF
TRBV7-9,TRBD2,TRBJ2-5,few,TGTGCCAGCTTAGCCGGGGGGGGAAAGACCCAGTACTTC,CASLAGGGKTQYF
TRBV6-5,NA,TRBJ1-2,NA,TGTGCCAGCAGTAAGCTTCTGGACGGGTCGGACTACACCTTC,CASSKLLDGSDYTF
TRBV7-8,TRBD1,TRBJ2-7,NA,TGTGCCAGCAGGTCGTTAACAGGGGTGCAGTACTTC,CASRSLTGVQYF
TRBV11-3,TRBD1,TRBJ2-3,few,TGTGCCAGCAGCTTGACAGGGGTCGTCGGCACAGATACGCAGTATTTT,CASSLTGVVGTDTQYF
TRBV15,NA,TRBJ1-2,NA,TGTGCCACCGCTAGTAGGGGGGCGGGAGGCTACACCTTC,CATASRGAGGYTF
TRBV7-6,NA,TRBJ2-3,NA,TGTGCCAGCAGTTCAGGACCACCCCCAGATACGCAGTATTTT,CASSSGPPPDTQYF
TRBV28,TRBD1,TRBJ2-3,NA,TGTGCCAGCAGTTTAAGCAGGGGGCTGGATACGCAGTATTTT,CASSLSRGLDTQYF
TRBV5-1,TRBD1,TRBJ1-6,many,TGCGCCAGCAGCCTCACCACAGGGGGCTGGAATTCACCCCTCCACTTT,CASSLTTGGWNSPLHF
TRBV6-1,TRBD1,TRBJ2-2,once,TGTGCCAGCAGGAGGACAGGCTACACCGGGGAGCTGTTTTTT,CASRRTGYTGELFF
TRBV14,NA,TRBJ2-1,few,TGTGCCAGCAGCCACCCCCCTTCCGCCATACCGCAGTTCTTC,CASSHPPSAIPQFF
TRBV19,TRBD1,TRBJ1-5,few,TGTGCCAGTAGTGACAGTTGGGACAGCCGGAATCAGCCCCAGCATTTT,CASSDSWDSRNQPQHF
TRBV21-1,NA,TRBJ2-7,NA,TGTGCCAGCGTGACAGATATAAGCTCCTACGAGCAGTACTTC,CASVTDISSYEQYF
TRBV4-2,TRBD2,TRBJ2-1,NA,TGTGCCAGCAGCCAAGCCGTCGGACTAGACAAGGATGAGCAGTTCTTC,CASSQAVGLDKDEQFF
TRBV29-1,NA,TRBJ1-2,NA,TGCAGCGCGAGGGAGCAGGGGTTTGGCTACACCTTC,CSAREQGFGYTF
TRBV12-2,NA,TRBJ2-7,NA,TGTGCAAGTCGCTTAATTGGGACAGTGTACGAGCAGTACTTC,CASRLIGTVYEQYF
TRBV5-5,NA,TRBJ2-5,NA,TGTGCCAGCAGCTTGGGCCCCGGGGAGACCCAGTACTTC,CASSLGPGETQYF
TRBV7-2,NA,TRBJ2-7,NA,TGTGCCAGCAGCCCCCGAAGTGGGTACGAGCAGTACTTC,CASSPRSGYEQYF
TRBV15,TRBD1,TRBJ2-6,NA,TGTGCCACAGGGACAGGTGGGTCTGGGGCCAACGTCCTGACTTTC,CATGTGGSGANVLTF
TRBV5-1,NA,TRBJ2-1,NA,TGCGCCAGCAGCCAACACCTAGATCTCGATGAGCAGTTCTTC,CASSQHLDLDEQFF
TRBV11-1,TRBD1,TRBJ2-5,few,TGTGCCAGCAGCATGGGACAGGGGCTGATGGAGACCCAGTACTTC,CASSMGQGLMETQYF
TRBV14,NA,TRBJ2-7,few,TGTGCCAGCAGCCCTCAGTACTTC,CASSPQYF
TRBV11-3,TRBD1,TRBJ1-6,NA,TGTGCCAGCAGCTCCTCGGCAGGGGGGGTGGCTTCACCCCTCCACTTT,CASSSSAGGVASPLHF
TRBV7-6,NA,TRBJ2-3,once,TGTGCCAGCAGCTCCCAACGGGGGTGGTCAGATACGCAGTATTTT,CASSSQRGWSDTQYF
TRBV18,NA,TRBJ1-5,NA,TGTGCCAGCTCACCCGGTGCGACCTTTCAGCCCCAGCATTTT,CASSPGATFQPQHF
TRBV6-1,TRBD1,TRBJ1-2,few,TGTGCCAGCGGCCGACAGGGTTCTAACTATGGCTACACCTTC,CASGRQGSNYGYTF
TRBV4-2,TRBD1,TRBJ1-2,NA,TGTGCCAGCAGCCGTCCTGACAGGGAGAGGGGCTACACCTTC,CASSRPDRERGYTF
TRBV7-3,TRBD2,TRBJ2-5,few,TGTGCCAGCAGCCCCACTCCGTCCGGGGGGGAGACCCAGTACTTC,CASSPTPSGGETQYF
TRBV7-2,NA,TRBJ2-7,once,TGTGCCAGCGCTACGGACCGGATGTCCTACGAGCAGTACTTC,CASATDRMSYEQYF
TRBV6-5,NA,TRBJ2-2,NA,TGTGCCAGCAGTTACTCGATGGGCAACCACGGAGGGGAGCTGTTTTTT,CASSYSMGNHGGELFF
TRBV18,NA,TRBJ1-1,few,TGTGCCAGCTCACCTGACGGGGTAGGCGCTGAAGCTTTCTTT,CASSPDGVGAEAFF
TRBV6-1,NA,TRBJ1-1,NA,TGTGCCAGCAGTGAAGCAACAGGGATAGGTTTAGGCACGGGAGCTTTCTTT,CASSEATGIGLGTGAFF
TRBV25-1,TRBD1,TRBJ1-3,NA,TGTGCCAGCACAGGGACAGGGGACTCTGGAAACACCATATATTTT,CASTGTGDSGNTIYF
TRBV6-5,TRBD1,TRBJ1-1,NA,TGTGCCAGCAGCCCTTTCCGACAGGGAATAGCTTTCTTT,CASSPFRQGIAFF
TRBV7-8,NA,TRBJ2-7,NA,TGTGCCAGCAGCTTAGGGGGGAAGCCCTACGAGCAGTACTTC,CASSLGGKPYEQYF
TRBV30,NA,TRBJ2-5,NA,TGTGCCTGGTCTCGGGACTCCGGTATGGGGACCCAGTACTTC,CAWSRDSGMGTQYF
TRBV6-1,NA,TRBJ1-2,NA,TGTGCCAGCAGGATGTCGGCAGTCCCCTATGGCTACACCTTC,CASRMSAVPYGYTF
TRBV13,NA,TRBJ2-7,NA,TGTGCCAGCAGCTTAGGTATAGCACGCTACGAGCAGTACTTC,CASSLGIARYEQYF
TRBV6-5,TRBD2,TRBJ2-7,NA,TGTGCCAGCACTCGCCCGGGGGGGGCTCAGTACTTC,CASTRPGGAQYF
TRBV27,NA,TRBJ2-2,few,TGTGCCAGCAGTTTTAGGTTCTGGTTAGAAGGGGCTCAGACCGGGGAGCTGTTTTTT,CASSFRFWLEGAQTGELFF
TRBV6-1,TRBD2,TRBJ2-7,NA,TGTGCCAGCAGGTATGGGGGGGGCTACGAGCAGTACTTC,CASRYGGGYEQYF
TRBV6-6,NA,TRBJ2-6,few,TGTGCCAGCAGTTACTCGAGGGGTTCTGGGGCCAACGTCCTGACTTTC,CASSYSRGSGANVLTF
TRBV9,NA,TRBJ2-1,NA,TGTGCCAGCAATCCGGACGCGGGAACCTACAATGAGCAGTTCTTC,CASNPDAGTYNEQFF
TRBV5-1,NA,TRBJ1-6,NA,TGCGCCAGCAGCTTGGCCCCTAGGGGGGGTGGTTCACCCCTCCACTTT,CASSLAPRGGGSPLHF
TRBV7-6,NA,TRBJ2-3,NA,TGTGCCAGCAGCTTAGAGTCACGTGGTGACGGTACGCAGTATTTT,CASSLESRGDGTQYF
TRBV7-9,TRBD1,TRBJ1-2,NA,TGTGCCAGCAGCTTAGGGGGCGGACAGGGAGACTATGGCTACACCTTC,CASSLGGGQGDYGYTF
TRBV6-1,NA,TRBJ2-7,many,TGTGCCAGCAGTGAAGGGTCAGGGAGATCTTACGAGCAGTACTTC,CASSEGSGRSYEQYF
TRBV30,NA,TRBJ1-2,NA,TGTGCCTGGACCCGGGAAAGCTATGGCTACACCTTC,CAWTRESYGYTF
TRBV5-1,TRBD1,TRBJ2-5,few,TGCGCCAGCAGCGAAGGGACAGGGGGTGAGACCCAGTACTTC,CASSEGTGGETQYF
TRBV9,NA,TRBJ1-3,NA,TGTGCCAGCAGAGGGGAGGTGTCTGGAAACACCATATATTTT,CASRGEVSGNTIYF
TRBV30,NA,TRBJ1-2,few,TGTGCCTGGAGAGGACCCGGCGGGGGAACTAACTATGGCTACACCTTC,CAWRGPGGGTNYGYTF
TRBV2,TRBD1,TRBJ1-1,NA,TGTGCCAGCAGTGAAGCGCCCCGGGCAGGGGGGGTGCGTGCTTTCTTT,CASSEAPRAGGVRAFF
TRBV7-2,NA,TRBJ2-1,NA,TGTGCCAGCAGCTTAGAGGCCTACAATGAGCAGTTCTTC,CASSLEAYNEQFF
TRBV11-2,TRBD2,TRBJ2-3,NA,TGTGCCAGCAGCATGCTAGCGGGGGGGAACACAGATACGCAGTATTTT,CASSMLAGGNTDTQYF